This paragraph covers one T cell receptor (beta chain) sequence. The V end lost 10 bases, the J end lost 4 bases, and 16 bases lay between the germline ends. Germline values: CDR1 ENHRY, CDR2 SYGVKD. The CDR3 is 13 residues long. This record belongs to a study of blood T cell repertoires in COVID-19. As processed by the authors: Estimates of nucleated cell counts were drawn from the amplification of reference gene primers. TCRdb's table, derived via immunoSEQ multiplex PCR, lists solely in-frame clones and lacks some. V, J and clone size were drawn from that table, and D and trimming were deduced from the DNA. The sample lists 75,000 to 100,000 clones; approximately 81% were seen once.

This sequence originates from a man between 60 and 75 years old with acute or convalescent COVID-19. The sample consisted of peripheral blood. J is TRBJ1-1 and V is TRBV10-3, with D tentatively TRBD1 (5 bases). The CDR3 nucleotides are TGTGCCACCGCGTGGGGGGAGGGCACTGAAGCTTTCTTT. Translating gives CATAWGEGTEAFF.